These 23 T cell receptor beta chains were all obtained from the same sample, sequenced in a study of beta chain features in type 1 diabetes. Reverse transcription of all isolated RNA meant that expressed TCRB transcripts were sequenced. Assay: immunoSEQ multiplex PCR; the TCRdb copy retains only in-frame clones and omits some. The sample records about half a million clones, approximately 28% being singletons. Input material: naive CD4+ T cells from blood. Receptors originate from a man aged 18 to 35 in good health.

This clone appeared a few times. The rearrangement joins TRBV28 to TRBJ1-3, with TRBD1 matching 9 bases. V lost 7 bases to trimming and J lost 0 bases; unmatched junction nucleotides: 13. The CDR3 is made up of 18 amino acids. Germline V lookup: CDR1 MDHEN, CDR2 SYDVKM. This CDR3 is CASILNQGQGPSGNTIYF. DNA for the CDR3: TGTGCCAGCATACTTAACCAGGGACAGGGACCCTCTGGAAACACCATATATTTT.

This clone was detected a few times. The gene calls are TRBV20-1 and TRBJ2-6, with D perhaps given as TRBD1 or TRBD2 (5 bases each). This CDR3 is built from 10 residues. Germline V gene data show CDR1 as DFQATT and CDR2 as SNEGSKA (reference sequence). In DNA, the CDR3 is TGCGCTCGGGACCGTAACGTCCTGACTTTC. It specifies CARDRNVLTF.

The genes are TRBV15 and TRBJ2-1; no firm D call. This CDR3 region has 14 residues. Per the germline V gene, CDR1 is LNHNV and CDR2 is YYDKDF (reference sequence). V shed 3 bases and J shed 0 bases, with 6 bases lying between them. CDR3: CATSSRISYNEQFF. The CDR3 DNA reads as TGTGCCACCAGCAGTCGGATCTCCTACAATGAGCAGTTCTTC.

This clone has just a few counts. J is TRBJ2-7 and V is TRBV10-3, with 7 nucleotides matching TRBD1. From germline, CDR1 is ENHRY and CDR2 SYGVKD. The CDR3 is 15 residues long. J lost 6 bases, V lost 0 bases, and 8 bases had no gene match. The CDR3 sequence is CAISESGTVLGEQYF. Here the CDR3 DNA reads TGTGCCATCAGTGAGTCCGGGACAGTTCTTGGCGAGCAGTACTTC.

The chain is built from TRBV4-1 and TRBJ2-5; no firm D call. The CDR3 loop spans 13 amino acids. CDR1 is MGHRA, CDR2 YSYEKL, per germline. Trimming removed 4 bases from V and 5 bases from J, with 11 bases in between. The CDR3 sequence: CASSLGIKETQYF. CDR3 in DNA: TGCGCCAGCAGCCTTGGGATCAAGGAGACCCAGTACTTC.

This clone was found a few times. The V and J genes are TRBV9 and TRBJ1-2, with 8 nucleotides matching TRBD1. CDR1 SGDLS and CDR2 YYNGEE come from the germline V gene. This CDR3 is 15 amino acids long. The J segment lost 8 bases and the V segment lost 4 bases, leaving 13 bases of the junction unmatched. The CDR3 loop is CASSLGTGGLGGYTF. The CDR3 DNA reads TGTGCCAGCAGCTTAGGGACAGGAGGTCTGGGAGGCTACACCTTC.

The CDR3 sequence: CASSPMDLSGYTF. In DNA, the CDR3 is TGTGCCAGCAGCCCGATGGACCTCAGTGGCTACACCTTC. The chain combines TRBV7-8 with TRBJ1-2; D is ambiguous. V was shortened by 5 bases and J by 7 bases, with 14 bases between the two germline ends. This CDR3 has 13 amino acids. Germline V gene data show CDR1 as SGHVS and CDR2 as FQNEAQ.

The J gene is TRBJ2-7, the V gene TRBV18; D gene ambiguous. V shed 1 base and J shed 6 bases, with 16 bases lying between them. This CDR3 contains 15 residues. The germline gives CDR1 KGHSH, CDR2 LQKENI. The CDR3 sequence: CASSPRPQSALEQYF. The CDR3 DNA reads TGTGCCAGCTCACCACGTCCTCAGTCTGCTCTCGAGCAGTACTTC.

This rearrangement joins TRBV6-1 to TRBJ2-3; D remains unclear. The length of the CDR3 is 14 residues. Germline V CDR1 and CDR2: MNHNS, SASEGT. Trimming shortened V by 6 bases and J by 4 bases, and 14 bases separated the two germline ends. The CDR3 region has the DNA TGTGCCAGCAGCGGACCTTCTGGGGCAGATACGCAGTATTTT. It translates to CASSGPSGADTQYF.

The sample holds a few counts of this clone. This sample includes further DNA sequences coding for the same CDR3. The chain uses TRBV30 and TRBJ1-5; possibly TRBD1 for D (6 bases). CDR3 length: 13 residues. CDR1 GTSNPN and CDR2 SVGIG come from the germline V gene (reference sequence). The germline V and J ends were trimmed by 1 base and 2 bases, with 6 bases remaining between them. The CDR3 region has the DNA TGTGCCTGGAGTGCAGGGGGCAATCAGCCCCAGCATTTT. As protein: CAWSAGGNQPQHF.

DNA for the CDR3: TGTGCCAGCCACAGGGGAGGGGAGCAGTTCTTC. Translating gives CASHRGGEQFF. V usage is TRBV6-5 and J usage is TRBJ2-1; D may correspond to TRBD1 or TRBD2 (7 bases each). CDR1 is MNHEY, CDR2 SVGAGI, per germline. Deletions cut 8 bases from V and 10 bases from J, with 12 bases between. The CDR3 has 11 residues.

The V and J genes are TRBV7-2 and TRBJ2-3; 11 bases align to TRBD2. CDR3 length equals 19 residues. V shed 5 bases, J shed 4 bases, and the junction held 17 bases outside the gene matches. From germline, CDR1 is SGHTA and CDR2 FQGNSA. The CDR3 nucleotides are TGTGCCAGCAGCGCGCAAAGCGGGACTAGCGGAAGAGGCTCAGATACGCAGTATTTT. Translating it yields CASSAQSGTSGRGSDTQYF.

This rearrangement joins TRBV7-2 to TRBJ2-7; weak D call: TRBD2 (5 bases). The V end lost 0 bases, the J end lost 0 bases, and 9 bases lay between the germline ends. CDR1 is SGHTA and CDR2 is FQGNSA in the germline V gene. This CDR3 is built from 15 residues. The CDR3, as DNA: TGTGCCAGCAGCTTAGCGGGAGTGAACTCCTACGAGCAGTACTTC. Residues: CASSLAGVNSYEQYF.

This clone was seen a handful of times. The CDR3 protein is CASSTRGTVLGYEQYF. DNA of the CDR3: TGTGCCAGCAGTACCCGGGGAACGGTGCTGGGCTACGAGCAGTACTTC. The rearrangement uses TRBV25-1 and TRBJ2-7; a weak D match, TRBD2 (5 bases). V was clipped by 5 bases and J by 3 bases, with 20 bases between them. The CDR3 has 16 residues. The V gene's germline CDR1 is MGHDK and CDR2 SYGVNS.

The chain is built from TRBV29-1 and TRBJ1-2; no clear D gene. V lost 7 bases, J lost 4 bases, and 16 bases lay in between. The length of the CDR3 is 13 residues. The germline V gene encodes CDR1 SQVTM and CDR2 ANQGSEA. This CDR3 reads CSGGPGPLYGYTF. CDR3 bases: TGCAGCGGCGGTCCAGGCCCACTCTATGGCTACACCTTC.

This clone turned up a few times. The chain combines TRBV9 with TRBJ2-1; the match to TRBD1 covers 11 bases. Germline V lookup: CDR1 SGDLS, CDR2 YYNGEE. V was clipped by 1 base and J by 4 bases; unmatched bases: 4. The CDR3 is 16 amino acids. The CDR3 here is CASSVTGTGGYNEQFF. CDR3 DNA sequence: TGTGCCAGCAGCGTAACCGGGACAGGGGGATACAATGAGCAGTTCTTC.

The chain couples TRBV18 to TRBJ2-7; D remains ambiguous. Per germline, CDR1 KGHSH and CDR2 LQKENI. The CDR3 extends over 13 amino acids. The germline V and J ends were trimmed by 3 bases and 11 bases, with 17 bases remaining between them. The CDR3 reads CASSPVTKGLEYF. In DNA, the CDR3 is TGTGCCAGCTCACCCGTAACAAAGGGTTTGGAGTACTTC.

J is TRBJ2-3 and V is TRBV15; 10 bases align to TRBD1. CDR1 is LNHNV, CDR2 YYDKDF, per germline (reference sequence). The V segment lost 1 base and the J segment 3 bases; nucleotides outside the gene matches: 4. The CDR3 totals 16 residues. CDR3 in amino acids: CATSRGKGQGTDTQYF. DNA of the CDR3: TGTGCCACCAGCAGAGGCAAGGGACAGGGGACAGATACGCAGTATTTT.

About this clone: The sample holds other DNA sequences that translate to the same CDR3. V and J are TRBV20-1 and TRBJ1-2, with D unclear. The CDR3 runs 10 residues. V gave up 3 bases and J gave up 5 bases, with 4 bases separating them. The germline gives CDR1 DFQATT, CDR2 SNEGSKA (reference sequence). This CDR3 is CSASGYGYTF. DNA of the CDR3: TGCAGTGCTAGCGGGTATGGCTACACCTTC.

This clone was found a few times. The rearrangement joins TRBV4-3 to TRBJ1-5; D is unclear. Germline V gene sequence: CDR1 LGHNA, CDR2 YSLEER. CDR3 length: 15 amino acids. Trimming cost V 0 bases and J 4 bases, with 10 bases left between them. The CDR3 region has the DNA TGCGCCAGCAGCCAAGATATGACCAGGAATCAGCCCCAGCATTTT. Protein product: CASSQDMTRNQPQHF.

This clone was found a few times. The gene calls are TRBV29-1 and TRBJ1-2; D perhaps matches TRBD1 (6 bases). Trimming took 4 bases from V and 5 from J, leaving 17 bases between them. This CDR3 has 14 residues. Looked up from germline, CDR1 is SQVTM and CDR2 is ANQGSEA. The CDR3 DNA is TGCAGCGTTGGGAATGGGGGCCGAGGATATGGCTACACCTTC. It specifies CSVGNGGRGYGYTF. The full variable domain, completed using reference TRBV29-1 and TRBJ1-2, is SAVISQKPSRDICQRGTSLTIQCQVDSQVTMMFWYRQQPGQSLTLIATANQGSEATYESGFVIDKFPISRPNLTFSTLTVSNMSPEDSSIYLCSVGNGGRGYGYTFGSGTRLTVV.

This clone has more than one count but fewer than ten. The V and J genes are TRBV29-1 and TRBJ1-1, with unresolved D. This CDR3 comprises 10 residues. From germline, CDR1 is SQVTM and CDR2 ANQGSEA. Trimming left V 0 bases short and J 10 bases short, with 6 bases between. The CDR3 region is CSVEEGRAFF. CDR3 nucleotide sequence: TGCAGCGTTGAAGAGGGCAGAGCTTTCTTT.

This clone was picked up one time. J is TRBJ2-3 and V is TRBV29-1, with D possibly matching TRBD1 (6 bases). This CDR3 contains 15 residues. Between the trimmed V and J ends, which lost 6 bases and 0 bases, there was a span of 16 bases. Looked up from germline, CDR1 is SQVTM and CDR2 is ANQGSEA. The CDR3 DNA reads as TGCAGCGTCGTCCGACAGGCCCTTAGCACAGATACGCAGTATTTT. Its translation: CSVVRQALSTDTQYF.